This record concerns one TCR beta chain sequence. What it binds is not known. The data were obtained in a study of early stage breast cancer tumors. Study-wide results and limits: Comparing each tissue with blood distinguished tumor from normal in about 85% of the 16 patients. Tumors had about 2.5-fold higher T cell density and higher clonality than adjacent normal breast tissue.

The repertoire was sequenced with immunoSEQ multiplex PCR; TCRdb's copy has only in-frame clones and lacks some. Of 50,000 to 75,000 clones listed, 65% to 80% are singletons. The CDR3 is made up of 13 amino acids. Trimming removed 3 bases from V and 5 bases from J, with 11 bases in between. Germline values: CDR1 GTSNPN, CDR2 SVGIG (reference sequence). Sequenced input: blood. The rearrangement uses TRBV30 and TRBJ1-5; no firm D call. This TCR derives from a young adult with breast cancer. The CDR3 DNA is TGTGCCTGGAGGCTGGAGGCGGATCAGCCCCAGCATTTT. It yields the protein CAWRLEADQPQHF.